This T cell receptor beta chain was obtained from a study of blood T cell repertoires in COVID-19. In the study overall: Whether acute or convalescent, the COVID-19 samples came from the United States, Italy and Spain.

Authors' analysis steps: The authors estimated nucleated cell counts from reference gene primer amplification. Data came from immunoSEQ multiplex PCR; TCRdb stores just in-frame clones and leaves some out. V and J calls and clone size are given by that table; D and trimming were obtained from the DNA. The repertoire holds 180,000 or so clones, with approximately 85% as singletons. Germline CDR1 SGHAT, CDR2 FQNNGV. This CDR3 spans 15 amino acids. V was clipped by 4 bases and J by 3 bases; unmatched bases: 6. V and J are TRBV11-2 and TRBJ2-7, with 10 bases matching TRBD1. The sequenced material came from peripheral blood. This TCR derives from a woman of 80 years or more with acute or convalescent COVID-19. CDR3 region: CASSSSRDRGYEQYF. The CDR3 nucleotides are TGTGCCAGCAGCTCAAGCCGGGACAGGGGCTACGAGCAGTACTTC. Full variable domain (missing parts from reference TRBV11-2 and TRBJ2-7): EAGVAQSPRYKIIEKRQSVAFWCNPISGHATLYWYQQILGQGPKLLIQFQNNGVVDDSQLPKDRFSAERLKGVDSTLKIQPAKLEDSAVYLCASSSSRDRGYEQYFGPGTRLTVT.